This T cell receptor (beta chain) was retrieved from a study of radiotherapy plus CTLA-4 blockade in lung cancer. Whole-study context: Patients showed objective responses in around a sixth of cases and disease control in under 35%.

Study outcomes and limitations: Reports identified early blood T cell clone dynamics, with interferon-beta, as the best response predictor. Tumor-derived TCR clones expanded in blood after radiotherapy plus ipilimumab.

On this clone: Its antigen remains unidentified.

Produced via immunoSEQ multiplex PCR; TCRdb's table is partial and in-frame only. The top ten hold 4% of the sample, which has about 60,000 clones, around 80% seen once. This CDR3 spans 11 amino acids. The germline V and J ends were trimmed by 2 bases and 10 bases, with 5 bases remaining between them. Germline CDR1 reads SGHAT; CDR2 reads FQDESV (reference sequence). Those patients who had chemo-refractory metastatic non-small-cell lung cancer were given focal radiation along with CTLA-4 blockade through ipilimumab. This sequence was found in a human donor with non-small cell lung cancer who had a partial response to radiotherapy plus ipilimumab. The sample was peripheral blood, taken from a patient treated with radiotherapy plus ipilimumab. The genes are TRBV11-1 and TRBJ1-4; D unresolved. The CDR3 sequence is CASSLRGKLFF. CDR3 nucleotide sequence: TGTGCCAGCAGCTTACGAGGAAAACTGTTTTTT.